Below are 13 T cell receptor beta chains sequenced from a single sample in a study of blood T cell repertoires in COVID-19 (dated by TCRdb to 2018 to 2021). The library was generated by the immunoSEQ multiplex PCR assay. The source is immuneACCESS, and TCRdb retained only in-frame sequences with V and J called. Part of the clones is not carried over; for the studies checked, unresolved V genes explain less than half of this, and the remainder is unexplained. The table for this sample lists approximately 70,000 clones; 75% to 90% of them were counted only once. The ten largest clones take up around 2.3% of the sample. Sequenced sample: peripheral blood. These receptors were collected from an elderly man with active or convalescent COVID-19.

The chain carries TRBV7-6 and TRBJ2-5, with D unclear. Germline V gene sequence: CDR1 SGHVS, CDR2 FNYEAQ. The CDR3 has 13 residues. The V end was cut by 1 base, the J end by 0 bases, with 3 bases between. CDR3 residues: CASSLDYQETQYF. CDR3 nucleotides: TGTGCCAGCAGCTTAGACTACCAAGAGACCCAGTACTTC. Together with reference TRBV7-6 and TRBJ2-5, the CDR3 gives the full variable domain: GAGVSQSPRYKVTKRGQDVALRCDPISGHVSLYWYRQALGQGPEFLTYFNYEAQQDKSGLPNDRFSAERPEGSISTLTIQRTEQRDSAMYRCASSLDYQETQYFGPGTRLLVL.

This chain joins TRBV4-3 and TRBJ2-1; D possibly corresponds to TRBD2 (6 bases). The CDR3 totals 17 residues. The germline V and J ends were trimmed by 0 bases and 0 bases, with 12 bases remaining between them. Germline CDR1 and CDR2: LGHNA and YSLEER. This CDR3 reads CASSQEGGANSYNEQFF. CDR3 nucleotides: TGCGCCAGCAGCCAAGAGGGCGGGGCAAACTCCTACAATGAGCAGTTCTTC.

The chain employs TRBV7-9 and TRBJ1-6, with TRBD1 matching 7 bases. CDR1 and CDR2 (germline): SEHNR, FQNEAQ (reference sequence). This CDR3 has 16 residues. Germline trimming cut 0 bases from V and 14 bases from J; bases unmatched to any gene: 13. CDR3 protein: CASSLALAPGGLALHF. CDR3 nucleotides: TGTGCCAGCAGCTTAGCGCTGGCGCCAGGGGGGTTGGCCCTCCACTTT. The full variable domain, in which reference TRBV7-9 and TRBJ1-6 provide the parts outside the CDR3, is DTGVSQNPRHKITKRGQNVTFRCDPISEHNRLYWYRQTLGQGPEFLTYFQNEAQLEKSRLLSDRFSAERPKGSFSTLEIQRTEQGDSAMYLCASSLALAPGGLALHFGNGTRLTVT.

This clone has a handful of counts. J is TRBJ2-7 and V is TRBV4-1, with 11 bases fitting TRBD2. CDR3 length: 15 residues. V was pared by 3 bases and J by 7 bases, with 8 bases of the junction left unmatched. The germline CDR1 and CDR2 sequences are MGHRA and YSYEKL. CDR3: CASSQAASGRREQYF. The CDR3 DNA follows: TGCGCCAGCAGCCAGGCGGCTAGCGGGAGGAGGGAGCAGTACTTC.

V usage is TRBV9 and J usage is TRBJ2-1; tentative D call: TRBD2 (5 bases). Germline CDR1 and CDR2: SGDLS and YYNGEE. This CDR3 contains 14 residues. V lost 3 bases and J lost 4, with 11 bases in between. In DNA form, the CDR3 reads TGTGCCAGCAGCGCCCAAGGCGGGTACAATGAGCAGTTCTTC. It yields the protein CASSAQGGYNEQFF.

CDR3 coding DNA: TGTGCCAGCAGCTCCAGGGGGTTCTTC. Protein sequence: CASSSRGFF. This chain joins TRBV7-9 and TRBJ2-1; D might be TRBD1 (6 bases). The CDR3 covers 9 residues. Germline V gene sequence: CDR1 SEHNR, CDR2 FQNEAQ (reference sequence). V was shortened by 4 bases and J by 15 bases, with 7 bases between the two germline ends.

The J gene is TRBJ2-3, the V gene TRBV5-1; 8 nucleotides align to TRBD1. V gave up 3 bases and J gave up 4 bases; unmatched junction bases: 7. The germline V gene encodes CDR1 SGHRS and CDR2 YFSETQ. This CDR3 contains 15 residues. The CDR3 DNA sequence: TGCGCCAGCAGCTGGACAGGGTTCGACGCAGATACGCAGTATTTT. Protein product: CASSWTGFDADTQYF.

The CDR3: CASSQDLADNYGYTF. CDR3 bases: TGCGCCAGCAGCCAAGATTTGGCCGATAACTATGGCTACACCTTC. This chain uses TRBV4-3 with TRBJ1-2; D is ambiguous. CDR1 and CDR2 from the germline V gene are LGHNA and YSLEER. This CDR3 spans 15 amino acids. Trimming pared 0 bases from V and 1 base from J, leaving 9 bases between.

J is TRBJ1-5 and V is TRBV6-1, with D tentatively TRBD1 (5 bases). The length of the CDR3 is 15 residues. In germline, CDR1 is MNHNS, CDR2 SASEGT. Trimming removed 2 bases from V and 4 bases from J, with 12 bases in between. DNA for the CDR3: TGTGCCAGCAGTGAATATCGGGGGGGAAATCAGCCCCAGCATTTT. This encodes CASSEYRGGNQPQHF.

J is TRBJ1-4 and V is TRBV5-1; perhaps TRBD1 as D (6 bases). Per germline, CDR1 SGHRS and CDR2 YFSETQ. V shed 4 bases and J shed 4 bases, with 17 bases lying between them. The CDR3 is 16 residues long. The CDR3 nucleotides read TGCGCCAGCAGCCCGGGACAATTTGCAATTAATGAAAAACTGTTTTTT. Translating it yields CASSPGQFAINEKLFF.

CDR3 nucleotide sequence: TGTGCCAGCAGCTACTCACGCGGACAGGGTGGTGAAAAACTGTTTTTT. Residues: CASSYSRGQGGEKLFF. The chain combines TRBV11-2 with TRBJ1-4, with 8 bases lining up with TRBD1. V was clipped by 4 bases and J by 7 bases; unmatched bases: 11. Germline values: CDR1 SGHAT, CDR2 FQNNGV. This CDR3 is built from 16 residues.

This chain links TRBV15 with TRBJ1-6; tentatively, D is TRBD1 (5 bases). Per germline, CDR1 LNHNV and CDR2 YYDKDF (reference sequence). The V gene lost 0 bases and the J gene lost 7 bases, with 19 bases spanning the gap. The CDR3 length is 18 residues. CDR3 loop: CATSRDLRRGTGNSPLHF. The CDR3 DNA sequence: TGTGCCACCAGCAGAGATTTAAGGCGGGGGACGGGAAATTCACCCCTCCACTTT.

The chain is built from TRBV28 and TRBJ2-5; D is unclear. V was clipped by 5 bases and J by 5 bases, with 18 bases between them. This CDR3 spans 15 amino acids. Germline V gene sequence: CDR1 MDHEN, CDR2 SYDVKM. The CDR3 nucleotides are TGTGCCAGCAGTGTTCATAGTTCCGCGAGGGAGACCCAGTACTTC. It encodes CASSVHSSARETQYF. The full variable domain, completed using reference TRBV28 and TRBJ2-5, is DVKVTQSSRYLVKRTGEKVFLECVQDMDHENMFWYRQDPGLGLRLIYFSYDVKMKEKGDIPEGYSVSREKKERFSLILESASTNQTSMYLCASSVHSSARETQYFGPGTRLLVL.